This entry describes one T cell receptor (beta chain). Its antigen remains unidentified. Trimming took off 2 bases at V and 15 bases at J, with 23 bases between the two ends. Looked up from germline, CDR1 is MNHNY and CDR2 is SVGAGI (reference sequence). The CDR3 consists of 15 residues. The sample originates from a study of cytomegalovirus exposure and HLA in healthy donors. At the level of the study: Falling in the Caucasian-associated ancestry cluster were approximately 84% of approximately 410 genotyped donors.

The study's findings and limits: There was a cluster of highly shared sequence variants that was likely a sequencing artifact. Across all donors, roughly uniform sequencing depth was an assumption of the presence/absence analyses.

The PCR made use of 60 Vbeta and 13 Jbeta primers. As processed by the authors: In a later analysis, of roughly 83 million unique beta chains, about 12 million appeared in at least two donors. Assay used: immunoSEQ multiplex PCR; TCRdb lists only in-frame clones, some missing. D and trimming come from the DNA, and the V and J calls and clone size come from that table. The sample lists roughly 150,000 clones, 75% to 90% occurring once. Sequences were obtained from PBMCs. The source is a man in his forties or fifties in good health and CMV-seropositive. This chain links TRBV6-6 with TRBJ2-1; possibly TRBD1 for D (8 bases). The CDR3 nucleotides are TGTGCCAGCAGTTACACAGGGGGAGGGCCCGGGATCCGGTTCTTC. Its translation is CASSYTGGGPGIRFF.